This record covers a single T cell receptor beta chain. The antigen is not known. The data belong to a study of cytomegalovirus exposure and HLA in healthy donors. Study-level results: Specificity for CMV antigens was confirmed in vitro for a few of the CMV-associated chains. In a later analysis, V- and J-gene trimming of beta chains associated with a DCLRE1C missense variant, replicated independently.

Primers: 60 Vbeta forward and 13 Jbeta reverse. Repertoires were generated with immunoSEQ multiplex PCR, while TCRdb's copy carries only in-frame clones and drops some. The table lists about 180,000 clones, approximately 80% of them singletons, with around 0.52% in the top ten. The material sequenced was PBMCs. The sequence derives from a woman in her 50s in good health and CMV-seronegative.

For the CDR3, the DNA is TGTGCCAGCAGTAAGGGGGCCCAGGCCTACGAGCAGTACTTC. Protein product: CASSKGAQAYEQYF. V and J are TRBV27 and TRBJ2-7; 7 bases are a match to TRBD1. Germline values: CDR1 MNHEY, CDR2 SMNVEV (reference sequence). The V segment lost 5 bases and the J segment 2 bases; nucleotides outside the gene matches: 6. The length of the CDR3 is 14 residues.